This record covers a single T cell receptor (beta chain). The read finishes 3 residues shy of the CDR3 end, and the germline J gene is used to complete it. The method was immunoSEQ multiplex PCR; TCRdb's version includes in-frame clones alone and lacks a portion of them. Recorded for this sample: about 26,000 clones. The data belong to a study of T cells in women clearing cervical HPV infection. Study summary: Cases' blood sampling followed lesion detection by median about 150 days (90 to 200).

CDR3 length: 12 residues. CDR1 and CDR2 (germline): SQVTM, ANQGSEA. This TCR came from a woman between 18 and 70 years old with a cervical HPV16 infection that either progressed to CIN3+ or cleared (not recorded which). Material for sequencing was blood buffy coat. The chain combines TRBV29-1 with TRBJ1-2; 9 positions match TRBD1. CDR3 DNA (partial): TGCAGCGTTGGTCGACAGGGGGAAGGC. This gives the protein CSVGRQGEG. The whole CDR3 sequence reads CSVGRQGEGYTF. The whole variable domain, filled in from reference TRBV29-1 and TRBJ1-2, reads SAVISQKPSRDICQRGTSLTIQCQVDSQVTMMFWYRQQPGQSLTLIATANQGSEATYESGFVIDKFPISRPNLTFSTLTVSNMSPEDSSIYLCSVGRQGEGYTFGSGTRLTVV.